The 19 T cell receptor beta chains listed next were all sequenced from one sample in a study of blood T cell repertoires in COVID-19. Method: immunoSEQ multiplex PCR; TCRdb's copy keeps in-frame clones and lacks some. The repertoire includes about 200,000 clones, more than 65% of them detected once, and about 13% sits in the top ten. The material sequenced was peripheral blood. The receptors derive from a human donor in a cohort sampled during active COVID-19.

This rearrangement joins TRBV23-1 to TRBJ2-7; possibly TRBD2 for D (6 bases). TRBV23-1 is an ORF, with its function uncertain. The CDR3 length is 15 residues. Trimming pared 4 bases from V and 3 bases from J, leaving 16 bases between. Here the CDR3 DNA reads TGCGCCAGCAGTCTCGCGTCGGGGGATAACTACGAGCAGTACTTC. Its protein is CASSLASGDNYEQYF.

V and J are TRBV7-2 and TRBJ2-5, with 10 bases identical to TRBD2. The CDR3 sequence is 18 residues long. The germline CDR1 and CDR2 sequences are SGHTA and FQGNSA. V shed 1 base, J shed 4 bases, and the junction held 12 bases outside the gene matches. This CDR3 is CASSLGPWGLAGAETQYF. CDR3 nucleotides: TGTGCCAGCAGCTTAGGCCCCTGGGGGCTAGCGGGAGCAGAGACCCAGTACTTC.

The gene calls are TRBV6-6 and TRBJ2-1; D is ambiguous. Trimming removed 5 bases at V and 7 bases at J, with 3 bases between. The CDR3 consists of 10 residues. Germline V gene lookup returns CDR1 MNHNY and CDR2 SVGAGI (reference sequence). The CDR3 sequence is CASSTNEQFF. CDR3 in DNA: TGTGCCAGCAGTACAAATGAGCAGTTCTTC.

The V call is TRBV6-1, the J call TRBJ1-1; no reliable D call. Looked up from germline, CDR1 is MNHNS and CDR2 is SASEGT. Trimming cost V 2 bases and J 5 bases, with 9 bases left between them. The CDR3 has 13 amino acids. Written as DNA, the CDR3 is TGTGCCAGCAGTGAATTGGTAGTGACTGAAGCTTTCTTT. Protein product: CASSELVVTEAFF.

This rearrangement joins TRBV7-8 to TRBJ1-3, with D perhaps TRBD1 (6 bases). Trimming left V 2 bases short and J 3 bases short, with 8 bases between. The CDR3 runs to 14 residues. CDR1 is SGHVS and CDR2 is FQNEAQ in the germline V gene. The CDR3 protein is CASSLRGSGNTIYF. CDR3 in DNA: TGTGCCAGCAGCTTAAGGGGGAGTGGAAACACCATATATTTT.

The rearrangement uses TRBV19 and TRBJ1-4; 8 positions match TRBD1. The CDR3 has 14 amino acids. Trimming cost V 6 bases and J 5 bases; bases outside gene matches: 5. Germline assignment: CDR1 LNHDA and CDR2 SQIVND (reference sequence). CDR3 in amino acids: CASSNRGGNEKLFF. The CDR3 coding sequence is TGTGCCAGTAGCAACAGGGGGGGGAATGAAAAACTGTTTTTT.

The chain couples TRBV14 to TRBJ2-3, with 9 bases identical to TRBD1. Unmatched junction bases numbered 5, after V lost 1 base and J lost 0 bases. In germline, CDR1 is SGHDN, CDR2 FVKESK. This CDR3 comprises 17 residues. The CDR3 bases are TGTGCCAGCAGCCAAGGGACCGGGACAGGGAGCACAGATACGCAGTATTTT. Its translation: CASSQGTGTGSTDTQYF.

The rearrangement uses TRBV4-2 and TRBJ2-7; weak D call: TRBD2 (6 bases). The CDR3 extends over 15 amino acids. Per germline, CDR1 LGHNA and CDR2 YNFKEQ. V was pared by 3 bases and J by 2 bases, with 14 bases between. This chain's CDR3 is CASSQETSKPYEQYF. In DNA form, the CDR3 reads TGTGCCAGCAGCCAGGAAACTAGCAAACCCTACGAGCAGTACTTC.

The V and J genes are TRBV28 and TRBJ1-1; the D gene is possibly TRBD1 (5 bases). The CDR3 sequence is 15 residues long. V lost 6 bases and J lost 4, with 18 bases in between. Germline CDR1 and CDR2: MDHEN and SYDVKM. CDR3 residues: CASSSAPGRGTEAFF. As DNA, the CDR3 is TGTGCCAGCAGCTCCGCCCCGGGTAGGGGCACTGAAGCTTTCTTT.

The chain joins TRBV3-1 (or the pseudogene TRBV3-2) to TRBJ1-6; a weak D match, TRBD1 (6 bases). Trimming pared 4 bases from V and 10 bases from J, leaving 17 bases between. CDR1 and CDR2 from the germline V gene are LGHDT and YNNKEL (reference sequence). CDR3 size: 15 residues. CDR3 nucleotide sequence: TGTGCCAGCAGCCTATCCGGACAGAACAAATCACCCCTCCACTTT. Translating gives CASSLSGQNKSPLHF.

The rearrangement links TRBV6-1 to TRBJ1-5; 7 bases agree with TRBD1. The CDR3 totals 15 residues. Germline CDR1 MNHNS, CDR2 SASEGT. V lost 0 bases to trimming and J lost 1 base; unmatched junction nucleotides: 0. The CDR3 DNA reads as TGTGCCAGCAGTGAAGCACAGGGGAGCAATCAGCCCCAGCATTTT. As protein: CASSEAQGSNQPQHF.

The chain is built from TRBV6-5 and TRBJ1-1; no clear D. Trimming took 2 bases from V and 6 from J, leaving 10 bases between them. Per the germline V gene, CDR1 is MNHEY and CDR2 is SVGAGI. This CDR3 is built from 13 residues. The CDR3 protein is CASSYEQKAEAFF. For the CDR3, the DNA is TGTGCCAGCAGTTACGAACAGAAAGCTGAAGCTTTCTTT.

V is TRBV7-8 and J is TRBJ2-3; D remains ambiguous. Between the trimmed V and J ends, which lost 11 bases and 5 bases, there was a span of 11 bases. The CDR3 is 11 amino acids. Germline CDR1 is SGHVS and CDR2 is FQNEAQ. The CDR3 sequence is CASGAVDTQYF. CDR3 in DNA: TGTGCCTCGGGTGCGGTAGATACGCAGTATTTT.

The table lists this clone with a few counts. The chain is built from TRBV28 and TRBJ1-1; 9 bases map to TRBD1. Germline loops: CDR1 MDHEN, CDR2 SYDVKM. The CDR3 loop spans 15 amino acids. Trimming at V came to 3 bases and at J to 5 bases, leaving 7 bases not matched to a gene. The CDR3 protein is CASSLPRDRVTEAFF. DNA for the CDR3: TGTGCCAGCAGTTTGCCCCGGGACAGGGTAACTGAAGCTTTCTTT.

This clone was seen a single time. The V gene is TRBV11-3, the J gene TRBJ2-1; D unresolved. The V end was cut by 0 bases, the J end by 10 bases, with 7 bases between. Germline V gene data show CDR1 as SGHNT and CDR2 as YENEEA. CDR3 length: 12 amino acids. CDR3 protein: CASSLDLREQFF. CDR3 DNA sequence: TGTGCCAGCAGCTTAGATCTGAGGGAGCAGTTCTTC.

The genes are TRBV28 and TRBJ1-2; 12 nucleotides match TRBD1. Looked up from germline, CDR1 is MDHEN and CDR2 is SYDVKM. Losses at the gene ends were 7 bases for V and 2 bases for J; bases not matched to a gene: 8. CDR3 size: 16 residues. CDR3 in amino acids: CASTGQGAFANYGYTF. The CDR3 DNA follows: TGTGCCAGCACGGGACAGGGGGCTTTCGCGAACTATGGCTACACCTTC.

The J gene is TRBJ2-5, the V gene TRBV5-1; TRBD1 might be the D (6 bases). Trimming pared 4 bases from V and 6 bases from J, leaving 22 bases between. This CDR3 region has 16 residues. Germline CDR1 and CDR2: SGHRS and YFSETQ. This CDR3 reads CASSRVGQPSKKTQYF. The CDR3 DNA sequence: TGCGCCAGCAGCCGCGTCGGACAGCCGTCCAAAAAGACCCAGTACTTC.

J is TRBJ1-3 and V is TRBV7-8; D perhaps matches TRBD1 (6 bases). CDR1 and CDR2 (germline): SGHVS, FQNEAQ. CDR3 size: 15 residues. Trimming left V 4 bases short and J 4 bases short, with 14 bases between. The CDR3 DNA reads TGTGCCAGCAGCTACTTTACAGGGTACGGAAACACCATATATTTT. Translation: CASSYFTGYGNTIYF.

The chain has TRBV4-2 and TRBJ1-1, with D perhaps TRBD1 (6 bases). Germline lookup yields CDR1 LGHNA and CDR2 YNFKEQ. This CDR3 has 17 amino acids. V lost 1 base and J lost 7, with 22 bases in between. The CDR3 protein is CASSQGVGSGTRREAFF. For the CDR3, the DNA is TGTGCCAGCAGCCAAGGGGTGGGTTCCGGGACACGGCGTGAAGCTTTCTTT.